The 12 T cell receptor beta chains reported below all come from one sample, sequenced in a study of PD-1 blockade in classical Hodgkin lymphoma. Every patient relapsed after autologous stem cell transplantation, and brentuximab vedotin exposure varied. Clones were sequenced by immunoSEQ multiplex PCR, and TCRdb holds only the in-frame ones, with some missing. The repertoire consists of almost 100,000 clones, with 92% occurring once and the leading ten covering about 2.5%. The sequences come from peripheral blood mononuclear cells (PBMCs), collected at baseline. The receptors were gathered from a human donor with classical Hodgkin lymphoma.

The CDR3 DNA reads TGTGCCAGCAGTGAAGCGCTTAGGCAGAAACTGTTTTTT. It translates to CASSEALRQKLFF. This chain links TRBV2 with TRBJ1-4; D is uncertain. Trimming left V 0 bases short and J 11 bases short, with 10 bases between. Germline V gives CDR1 SNHLY, CDR2 FYNNEI. The CDR3 totals 13 residues.

V is TRBV28 and J is TRBJ2-4; 7 bases agree with TRBD1. The CDR3 runs to 16 residues. Trimming took 5 bases from V and 0 from J; bases not matched to a gene: 7. Germline lookup yields CDR1 MDHEN and CDR2 SYDVKM. CDR3 region: CASSDTGELAKNIQYF. The CDR3 bases are TGTGCCAGCAGTGACACAGGGGAGCTAGCCAAAAACATTCAGTACTTC.

The chain uses TRBV6-5 and TRBJ1-1, with D unresolved. The CDR3 is 13 residues long. Trimming took 4 bases from V and 4 from J, leaving 10 bases between them. Germline V gene lookup returns CDR1 MNHEY and CDR2 SVGAGI. The CDR3 DNA reads as TGTGCCAGCAGTTTTGTTCATGGCACTGAAGCTTTCTTT. This codes for CASSFVHGTEAFF.

This rearrangement joins TRBV5-1 to TRBJ1-1, with 8 bases aligning to TRBD1. The CDR3 spans 12 residues. The germline CDR1 and CDR2 sequences are SGHRS and YFSETQ. Germline trimming cut 3 bases from V and 10 bases from J; bases unmatched to any gene: 5. The CDR3 nucleotides read TGCGCCAGCAGCTGGGAGACAGGGGCAGCTTTCTTT. Translating it yields CASSWETGAAFF. Variable domain in full (rest from reference TRBV5-1 and TRBJ1-1): KAGVTQTPRYLIKTRGQQVTLSCSPISGHRSVSWYQQTPGQGLQFLFEYFSETQRNKGNFPGRFSGRQFSNSRSEMNVSTLELGDSALYLCASSWETGAAFFGQGTRLTVV.

This sequence joins TRBV7-9 and TRBJ1-5; the D is unclear. CDR1 and CDR2 from the germline V gene are SEHNR and FQNEAQ (reference sequence). V lost 1 base and J lost 6, with 4 bases in between. The CDR3 has 12 amino acids. In DNA form, the CDR3 reads TGTGCCAGCAGCTTAGGGGTTCAGCCCCAGCATTTT. This codes for CASSLGVQPQHF.

The rearrangement links TRBV19 to TRBJ1-2, with D unclear. Germline loops: CDR1 LNHDA, CDR2 SQIVND (reference sequence). This CDR3 region has 16 residues. The V gene lost 3 bases and the J gene lost 0 bases, with 14 bases spanning the gap. CDR3 bases: TGTGCCAGTAGTATCCCGGTCGGCCGAGCTAACTATGGCTACACCTTC. Amino acids: CASSIPVGRANYGYTF.

The CDR3 reads CASSPPTAGDTYEQYF. In DNA, the CDR3 is TGTGCCAGCTCACCACCGACAGCGGGTGACACCTACGAGCAGTACTTC. V usage is TRBV18 and J usage is TRBJ2-7, with a weak D call TRBD2 (6 bases). Deletions cut 0 bases from V and 2 bases from J, with 14 bases between. Germline loops: CDR1 KGHSH, CDR2 LQKENI. This CDR3 comprises 16 residues.

J is TRBJ2-7 and V is TRBV5-8, with TRBD1 as a possible D gene (5 bases). Germline CDR1 SGHTS, CDR2 YDEGEE. V lost 9 bases and J lost 4, with 20 bases in between. The CDR3 sequence is 14 residues long. The CDR3 region has the DNA TGTGCCACCACGACCCCCAGGGATCGGTACGAGCAGTACTTC. It is translated as CATTTPRDRYEQYF.

The J gene is TRBJ1-2, the V gene TRBV9, with D perhaps matching TRBD1 (5 bases). This CDR3 comprises 17 residues. The V and J ends lost 4 bases and 6 bases respectively, with 25 bases between them. Germline V gene lookup returns CDR1 SGDLS and CDR2 YYNGEE. In DNA, the CDR3 is TGTGCCAGCAGCCCCGCCGTCGGAGGGACTCGGGGGAATGGCTACACCTTC. Its protein product is CASSPAVGGTRGNGYTF. The variable domain in full, completed from reference TRBV9 and TRBJ1-2, reads DSGVTQTPKHLITATGQRVTLRCSPRSGDLSVYWYQQSLDQGLQFLIQYYNGEERAKGNILERFSAQQFPDLHSELNLSSLELGDSALYFCASSPAVGGTRGNGYTFGSGTRLTVV.

The chain links TRBV12-2 to TRBJ1-1. TRBV12-2 is given as a pseudogene. The CDR3 runs 11 residues. The CDR3 sequence: CASRCYTEAFF. The CDR3 nucleotides read TGTGCAAGTCGCTGTTACACTGAAGCTTTCTTT.

The rearrangement joins TRBV5-1 to TRBJ1-1; TRBD1 aligns across 7 bases. V lost 3 bases to trimming and J lost 4 bases; unmatched junction nucleotides: 6. The germline gives CDR1 SGHRS, CDR2 YFSETQ. The CDR3 loop spans 14 amino acids. CDR3 DNA: TGCGCCAGCAGCTCGCAGGGGGTTGTCACTGAAGCTTTCTTT. This gives the protein CASSSQGVVTEAFF. Based on the CDR3 plus reference TRBV5-1 and TRBJ1-1, the full variable domain is KAGVTQTPRYLIKTRGQQVTLSCSPISGHRSVSWYQQTPGQGLQFLFEYFSETQRNKGNFPGRFSGRQFSNSRSEMNVSTLELGDSALYLCASSSQGVVTEAFFGQGTRLTVV.

This chain uses TRBV6-5 with TRBJ2-5, with TRBD2 matching over 7 bases. The length of the CDR3 is 15 residues. Germline assignment: CDR1 MNHEY and CDR2 SVGAGI. With 7 bases clipped from V and 4 bases from J, the junction kept 12 bases outside the gene matches. The CDR3 here is CASNSLAVEGETQYF. The CDR3 nucleotides read TGTGCCAGCAACAGCCTAGCGGTAGAGGGAGAGACCCAGTACTTC.